Listed below are T cell receptor beta chains from one sample, sequenced in a study of blood T cell repertoires in COVID-19. Sequencing was performed with immunoSEQ multiplex PCR; in TCRdb, only in-frame clones are kept and a portion is missing. The data show around 240,000 clones, 86% seen once. The material sequenced was peripheral blood. These receptors were obtained from a woman younger than 45 who had recovered from COVID-19. Both conserved end residues are trimmed from each CDR3. Each record gives: clone size, V gene, CDR3 protein. A clone size is listed for some rows: how often the clone was seen (once, few, many), or a class if it is expanded.

clone_size: -
v_call: TRBV3-1/TRBV3-2
cdr3_aa: ASSQVRDRGYNEQF

clone_size: -
v_call: TRBV5-4
cdr3_aa: ASSLDGGTGLHEQY

clone_size: -
v_call: TRBV5-4
cdr3_aa: ASSLAQGRVTDTQY

clone_size: -
v_call: TRBV4-2
cdr3_aa: ASSQVGLESGGAGGEQF

clone_size: -
v_call: TRBV5-6
cdr3_aa: ASSFDSRPTDTQY

clone_size: -
v_call: TRBV10-3
cdr3_aa: AISDLTGEYNEQF

clone_size: few
v_call: TRBV27
cdr3_aa: ASIFQQGTEAF

clone_size: -
v_call: TRBV19
cdr3_aa: ASSTGQGAGEAF

clone_size: -
v_call: TRBV4-1
cdr3_aa: ASSRTVQETQY

clone_size: -
v_call: TRBV13
cdr3_aa: ASSFPRQNTGELF

clone_size: -
v_call: TRBV6-6
cdr3_aa: ASNPGHYSNQPQH

clone_size: -
v_call: TRBV15
cdr3_aa: ATATSGTGQPQH

clone_size: -
v_call: TRBV6-2/TRBV6-3
cdr3_aa: ASSYSNLADYEQY

clone_size: -
v_call: TRBV6-2/TRBV6-3
cdr3_aa: ASSYPDRPYEQY

clone_size: once
v_call: TRBV9
cdr3_aa: ASSVASGTGGDGYT

clone_size: -
v_call: TRBV5-6
cdr3_aa: ASSWRGVGTEAF

clone_size: -
v_call: TRBV3-1/TRBV3-2
cdr3_aa: ASSPITGAGNTEAF

clone_size: -
v_call: TRBV2
cdr3_aa: ASSDRGSKWGTQY

clone_size: once
v_call: TRBV6-5
cdr3_aa: ASSRQGYNEKLF

clone_size: -
v_call: TRBV4-1
cdr3_aa: ASSQDSRELF

clone_size: -
v_call: TRBV12-5
cdr3_aa: ASGLAFSQPQH

clone_size: -
v_call: TRBV7-9
cdr3_aa: ASSAPGQPQETQY

clone_size: -
v_call: TRBV4-2
cdr3_aa: ASSSGTTNYGYT

clone_size: -
v_call: TRBV9
cdr3_aa: ASSVGPLPGDTIY

clone_size: -
v_call: TRBV6-5
cdr3_aa: ASSPDRGDTEAF

clone_size: -
v_call: TRBV2
cdr3_aa: ASRAGGSQPQH

clone_size: -
v_call: TRBV5-6
cdr3_aa: ASSFGQGRFNQPQH

clone_size: -
v_call: TRBV4-1
cdr3_aa: ASSQNSGARNTIY

clone_size: -
v_call: TRBV29-1
cdr3_aa: SVVGVRGQSDTQY

clone_size: -
v_call: TRBV29-1
cdr3_aa: SVVLAGGADTQY

clone_size: -
v_call: TRBV2
cdr3_aa: ASKERGFDEQF

clone_size: -
v_call: TRBV30
cdr3_aa: AWSVGQGIGYT

clone_size: -
v_call: TRBV7-9
cdr3_aa: ASSSTGGSYNEQF